This T cell receptor beta chain was recovered during a study of blood T cell repertoires in COVID-19. Study-wide background: Samples came from the United States, Italy and Spain, spanning acute and convalescent COVID-19. Nucleic acid was either cDNA or gDNA, and it came from T cells, B-cell-depleted T cells, or PBMCs.

The V gene's germline CDR1 is LGHNA and CDR2 YSLEER. Trimming removed 1 base at V and 3 bases at J, with 21 bases between. The CDR3 sequence is 19 residues long. In the source study's methods: Researchers report that nucleated cell counts were estimated from reference gene primer amplification. Here immunoSEQ multiplex PCR was the method, and the copy in TCRdb shows in-frame clones only, minus some. V, J and clone size derive from that table, while D and trimming were established from the DNA sequence. This table holds about 75,000 clones, about 87% found once. The chain has TRBV4-3 and TRBJ1-4; D is possibly TRBD1 (6 bases). The TCR comes from a woman in her 50s with acute or convalescent COVID-19. The material sequenced was peripheral blood. The CDR3 DNA reads TGCGCCAGCAGCCAAGGTGCCGTGATAGGGGGTCCGCCTAATGAAAAACTGTTTTTT. Translated: CASSQGAVIGGPPNEKLFF.